Listed below are T cell receptor beta chains from one sample, sequenced in a study of T cells expressing NK-cell markers. For each CDR3 protein, TCRdb gives one entry from its re-call of the 5' RACE reads, without DNA. With about 150,000 distinct CDR3 sequences in the sample, the ten largest clones hold around 20%. The sequencing sample was made of blood T cells: a sorted CD56 or NKG2C T cell subset, CD4+ or CD8+ T cells, or bulk PBMC T cells (not recorded which). Receptors originate from a man aged 18 to 69 in good health. Each CDR3 is given with its conserved first and last residue. Each record gives: V gene, J gene, CDR3 protein.

V: TRBV11-2
J: TRBJ1-1
CDR3: CASSLVRGPGYTEAFF

V: TRBV29-1
J: TRBJ2-2
CDR3: CSVVEGGNTGELFF

V: TRBV27
J: TRBJ2-1
CDR3: CASSLLAITYNEQFF

V: TRBV11-1
J: TRBJ2-1
CDR3: CASSFTTTLGSSYNEQFF

V: TRBV5-8
J: TRBJ2-5
CDR3: CASSWIPTGDQETQYF

V: TRBV5-6
J: TRBJ2-1
CDR3: CASSLEPDISNEQFF

V: TRBV5-6
J: TRBJ2-5
CDR3: CASSFLGNFKETQYF

V: TRBV5-1
J: TRBJ1-5
CDR3: CASSLSLGQPQHF

V: TRBV4-1
J: TRBJ2-2
CDR3: CASGGGLAANTGELFF

V: TRBV11-2
J: TRBJ1-1
CDR3: CASSPALGQGQEQTEAFF

V: TRBV27
J: TRBJ2-3
CDR3: CASSSGTGIARLSTDTQYF

V: TRBV20-1
J: TRBJ1-6
CDR3: CSARDRGQGRLNSPLHF

V: TRBV20-1
J: TRBJ2-3
CDR3: CSAKLLAIITDTQYF

V: TRBV20-1
J: TRBJ2-5
CDR3: CSARGPLETQYF

V: TRBV7-2
J: TRBJ2-3
CDR3: CASSMSVEYTDTQYF

V: TRBV19
J: TRBJ1-6
CDR3: CASSAATGGSSPLHF

V: TRBV29-1
J: TRBJ2-5
CDR3: CSVEGGSRFQETQYF

V: TRBV11-1
J: TRBJ2-3
CDR3: CASSWNSVGGTDTQYF

V: TRBV12-3/TRBV12-4
J: TRBJ2-7
CDR3: CASSASGTTYEQYF

V: TRBV20-1
J: TRBJ2-7
CDR3: CSARDTQIGAYEQYF